Listed below are T cell receptor beta chains from one sample, sequenced in a study of shared clonotypes between healthy human individuals. Clones were read by immunoSEQ multiplex PCR, and TCRdb kept only the in-frame ones, dropping some. The sample consists of 2 million to 3 million clones, 90% to 95% of them appearing once. The sequencing input was naive CD4+ T cells sorted from blood. The receptors were gathered from a man younger than 30 in good health. Both conserved end residues are part of each CDR3. The D gene is left open where the match is weak. Not all rows give a size; the values are once, few, many and, for expanded clones, a class.

CDR3 protein: CASRAGGDGQPQHF
CDR3 DNA: TGTGCCAGCAGGGCAGGGGGCGACGGGCAGCCCCAGCATTTT
CDR3 length: 14
J gene: TRBJ1-5
V gene: TRBV6-1
clone size: .
D gene: TRBD1

CDR3 protein: CSEPGTGLNEKLFF
CDR3 DNA: TGCAGCGAACCGGGGACAGGCCTTAATGAAAAACTGTTTTTT
CDR3 length: 14
J gene: TRBJ1-4
V gene: TRBV29-1
clone size: few
D gene: TRBD1

CDR3 protein: CASSRGGAADTQYF
CDR3 DNA: TGCGCCAGCAGCCGAGGCGGTGCGGCAGATACGCAGTATTTT
CDR3 length: 14
J gene: TRBJ2-3
V gene: TRBV5-1
clone size: .
D gene: .

CDR3 protein: CASSFRAGPETQYF
CDR3 DNA: TGCGCCAGCAGCTTTCGGGCAGGCCCCGAGACCCAGTACTTC
CDR3 length: 14
J gene: TRBJ2-5
V gene: TRBV5-1
clone size: .
D gene: .

CDR3 protein: CASSQRANEKLFF
CDR3 DNA: TGCGCCAGCAGCCAGAGGGCTAATGAAAAACTGTTTTTT
CDR3 length: 13
J gene: TRBJ1-4
V gene: TRBV4-1
clone size: once
D gene: .

CDR3 protein: CASSLEGTVLEKLFF
CDR3 DNA: TGTGCCAGCAGCTTAGAAGGGACAGTTCTTGAAAAACTGTTTTTT
CDR3 length: 15
J gene: TRBJ1-4
V gene: TRBV11-2
clone size: .
D gene: TRBD1

CDR3 protein: CASMRKWGGNQPQHF
CDR3 DNA: TGTGCCAGTATGAGAAAGTGGGGAGGCAATCAGCCCCAGCATTTT
CDR3 length: 15
J gene: TRBJ1-5
V gene: TRBV19
clone size: .
D gene: .

CDR3 protein: CSVDGRGGRETQYF
CDR3 DNA: TGCAGCGTTGATGGGCGAGGGGGCCGGGAGACCCAGTACTTC
CDR3 length: 14
J gene: TRBJ2-5
V gene: TRBV29-1
clone size: .
D gene: TRBD1

CDR3 protein: CASSVASGTGGLSGNTIYF
CDR3 DNA: TGTGCCAGCAGCGTAGCCTCCGGGACAGGGGGACTCTCTGGAAACACCATATATTTT
CDR3 length: 19
J gene: TRBJ1-3
V gene: TRBV9
clone size: .
D gene: TRBD1

CDR3 protein: CASSSGSLAKNIQYF
CDR3 DNA: TGTGCCAGCAGCTCAGGATCCTTAGCCAAAAACATTCAGTACTTC
CDR3 length: 15
J gene: TRBJ2-4
V gene: TRBV9
clone size: .
D gene: .

CDR3 protein: CSVRRDTAGDTQYF
CDR3 DNA: TGCAGCGTTCGTCGGGACACCGCGGGAGATACGCAGTATTTT
CDR3 length: 14
J gene: TRBJ2-3
V gene: TRBV29-1
clone size: .
D gene: .

CDR3 protein: CASSLLAGNYNEQFF
CDR3 DNA: TGCGCCAGCAGCCTCCTAGCGGGAAATTACAATGAGCAGTTCTTC
CDR3 length: 15
J gene: TRBJ2-1
V gene: TRBV5-1
clone size: .
D gene: TRBD2

CDR3 protein: CSATRGETQYF
CDR3 DNA: TGCAGTGCTACCCGCGGGGAGACCCAGTACTTC
CDR3 length: 11
J gene: TRBJ2-5
V gene: TRBV20-1
clone size: .
D gene: .

CDR3 protein: CASSTPDSSGNTIYF
CDR3 DNA: TGTGCCAGCAGCACACCGGACAGCTCTGGAAACACCATATATTTT
CDR3 length: 15
J gene: TRBJ1-3
V gene: TRBV28
clone size: .
D gene: .

CDR3 protein: CASSDFTAGEKLFF
CDR3 DNA: TGTGCCAGCAGTGACTTTACTGCTGGAGAAAAACTGTTTTTT
CDR3 length: 14
J gene: TRBJ1-4
V gene: TRBV2
clone size: .
D gene: .

CDR3 protein: CASSLALGDGYTF
CDR3 DNA: TGTGCCAGCAGCTTGGCCCTGGGCGATGGCTACACCTTC
CDR3 length: 13
J gene: TRBJ1-2
V gene: TRBV5-4
clone size: .
D gene: .

CDR3 protein: CSARDTSEAFF
CDR3 DNA: TGCAGTGCTAGAGATACTAGTGAAGCTTTCTTT
CDR3 length: 11
J gene: TRBJ1-1
V gene: TRBV20-1
clone size: .
D gene: .

CDR3 protein: CASSFSNTEAFF
CDR3 DNA: TGCGCCAGCAGCTTCTCGAACACTGAAGCTTTCTTT
CDR3 length: 12
J gene: TRBJ1-1
V gene: TRBV5-1
clone size: .
D gene: .

CDR3 protein: CASSLFYYKTGGAAPPLHF
CDR3 DNA: TGTGCCAGCAGTCTCTTCTATTATAAAACAGGGGGCGCGGCTCCACCCCTCCACTTT
CDR3 length: 19
J gene: TRBJ1-6
V gene: TRBV28
clone size: .
D gene: TRBD1

CDR3 protein: CSVRQGGYEQYF
CDR3 DNA: TGCAGCGTTAGACAGGGAGGCTACGAGCAGTACTTC
CDR3 length: 12
J gene: TRBJ2-7
V gene: TRBV29-1
clone size: once
D gene: .

CDR3 protein: CASSPSGTSYNEQFF
CDR3 DNA: TGTGCCAGCAGCCCTAGCGGGACTTCTTACAATGAGCAGTTCTTC
CDR3 length: 15
J gene: TRBJ2-1
V gene: TRBV6-4
clone size: .
D gene: TRBD2

CDR3 protein: CASSPMGYTDTQYF
CDR3 DNA: TGTGCCAGCAGCCCCATGGGTTACACAGATACGCAGTATTTT
CDR3 length: 14
J gene: TRBJ2-3
V gene: TRBV7-9
clone size: .
D gene: .

CDR3 protein: CASSDGTKRTDTQYF
CDR3 DNA: TGTGCCAGCAGCGACGGGACAAAGCGCACAGATACGCAGTATTTT
CDR3 length: 15
J gene: TRBJ2-3
V gene: TRBV5-6
clone size: .
D gene: .

CDR3 protein: CASLSTGKSDTQYF
CDR3 DNA: TGTGCCAGCCTGTCGACAGGGAAGTCAGATACGCAGTATTTT
CDR3 length: 14
J gene: TRBJ2-3
V gene: TRBV7-2
clone size: .
D gene: TRBD1

CDR3 protein: CASSSLVQRGYTF
CDR3 DNA: TGTGCCAGCAGTTCCTTGGTCCAGCGGGGCTACACCTTC
CDR3 length: 13
J gene: TRBJ1-2
V gene: TRBV6-5
clone size: .
D gene: .

CDR3 protein: CAISDERNTEAFF
CDR3 DNA: TGTGCCATCAGTGATGAGAGGAACACTGAAGCTTTCTTT
CDR3 length: 13
J gene: TRBJ1-1
V gene: TRBV10-3
clone size: .
D gene: .

CDR3 protein: CASSTGTGPYTDTQYF
CDR3 DNA: TGCGCCAGCAGCACGGGGACAGGGCCATACACAGATACGCAGTATTTT
CDR3 length: 16
J gene: TRBJ2-3
V gene: TRBV5-1
clone size: .
D gene: TRBD1

CDR3 protein: CASSLPGAIEQYF
CDR3 DNA: TGTGCCAGCAGCTTACCGGGAGCGATTGAGCAGTACTTC
CDR3 length: 13
J gene: TRBJ2-7
V gene: TRBV7-2
clone size: .
D gene: .

CDR3 protein: CASSYSREGAGNTIYF
CDR3 DNA: TGTGCCAGCAGTTACTCCCGGGAGGGTGCAGGAAACACCATATATTTT
CDR3 length: 16
J gene: TRBJ1-3
V gene: TRBV6-6
clone size: .
D gene: .

CDR3 protein: CASSLDRGRNGELFF
CDR3 DNA: TGCGCCAGCAGCTTGGACAGGGGGCGAAACGGGGAGCTGTTTTTT
CDR3 length: 15
J gene: TRBJ2-2
V gene: TRBV5-1
clone size: .
D gene: TRBD1

CDR3 protein: CASRMSEAFF
CDR3 DNA: TGTGCCAGCAGAATGAGTGAAGCTTTCTTT
CDR3 length: 10
J gene: TRBJ1-1
V gene: TRBV28
clone size: .
D gene: .

CDR3 protein: CASKTQGQDTGELFF
CDR3 DNA: TGTGCCAGCAAAACCCAGGGGCAGGACACCGGGGAGCTGTTTTTT
CDR3 length: 15
J gene: TRBJ2-2
V gene: TRBV28
clone size: .
D gene: .

CDR3 protein: CASSVRDSYEQYF
CDR3 DNA: TGTGCCAGCAGCGTACGAGACAGCTACGAGCAGTACTTC
CDR3 length: 13
J gene: TRBJ2-7
V gene: TRBV5-8
clone size: .
D gene: .

CDR3 protein: CASSAEGAGQYF
CDR3 DNA: TGTGCCAGCAGTGCTGAAGGGGCGGGGCAGTACTTC
CDR3 length: 12
J gene: TRBJ2-7
V gene: TRBV2
clone size: .
D gene: .

CDR3 protein: CASSQDSTPNQPQHF
CDR3 DNA: TGCGCCAGCAGCCAAGATTCGACCCCTAATCAGCCCCAGCATTTT
CDR3 length: 15
J gene: TRBJ1-5
V gene: TRBV4-1
clone size: few
D gene: .

CDR3 protein: CASSLSTNPGLAGTYEQYF
CDR3 DNA: TGCGCCAGCAGCTTGTCTACTAACCCCGGACTAGCGGGAACCTACGAGCAGTACTTC
CDR3 length: 19
J gene: TRBJ2-7
V gene: TRBV5-1
clone size: .
D gene: TRBD2

CDR3 protein: CASSHFPKGAGANTGELFF
CDR3 DNA: TGTGCCAGCAGCCACTTCCCTAAAGGAGCGGGAGCGAACACCGGGGAGCTGTTTTTT
CDR3 length: 19
J gene: TRBJ2-2
V gene: TRBV4-2
clone size: .
D gene: TRBD2

CDR3 protein: CASSYGGNGKNIQYF
CDR3 DNA: TGTGCCAGCAGTTACGGGGGAAACGGCAAAAACATTCAGTACTTC
CDR3 length: 15
J gene: TRBJ2-4
V gene: TRBV6-5
clone size: .
D gene: .

CDR3 protein: CASSSPGGLGRAFF
CDR3 DNA: TGCGCCAGCAGCTCCCCCGGGGGCCTAGGTAGAGCTTTCTTT
CDR3 length: 14
J gene: TRBJ1-1
V gene: TRBV5-1
clone size: .
D gene: .